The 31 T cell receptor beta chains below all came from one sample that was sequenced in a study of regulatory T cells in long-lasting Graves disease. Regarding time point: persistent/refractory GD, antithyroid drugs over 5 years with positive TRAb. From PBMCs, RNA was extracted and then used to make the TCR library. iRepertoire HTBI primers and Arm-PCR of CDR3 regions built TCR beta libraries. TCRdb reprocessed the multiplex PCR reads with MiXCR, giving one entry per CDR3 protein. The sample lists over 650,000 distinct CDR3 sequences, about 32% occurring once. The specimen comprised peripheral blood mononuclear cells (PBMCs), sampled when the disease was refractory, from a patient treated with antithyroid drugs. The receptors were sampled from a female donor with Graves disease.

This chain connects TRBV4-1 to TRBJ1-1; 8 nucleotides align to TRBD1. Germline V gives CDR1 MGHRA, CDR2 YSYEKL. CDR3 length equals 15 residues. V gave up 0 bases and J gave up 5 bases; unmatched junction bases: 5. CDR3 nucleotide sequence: TGCGCCAGCAGCCAAGATCCAGGGGGCATGACTGAAGCTTTCTTT. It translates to CASSQDPGGMTEAFF.

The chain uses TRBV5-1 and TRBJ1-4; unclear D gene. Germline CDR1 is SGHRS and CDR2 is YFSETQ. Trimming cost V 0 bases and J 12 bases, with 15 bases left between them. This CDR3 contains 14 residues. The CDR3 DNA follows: TGCGCCAGCAGCTTGGAGGGTCGTGGGGTAGAACTGTTTTTT. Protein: CASSLEGRGVELFF.

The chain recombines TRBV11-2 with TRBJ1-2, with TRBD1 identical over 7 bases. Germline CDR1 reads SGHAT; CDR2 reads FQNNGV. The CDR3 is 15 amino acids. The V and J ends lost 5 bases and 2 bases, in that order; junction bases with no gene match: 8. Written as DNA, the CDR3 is TGTGCCAGCAGCGTAAACAGGGGTCAGAACTATGGCTACACCTTC. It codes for CASSVNRGQNYGYTF.

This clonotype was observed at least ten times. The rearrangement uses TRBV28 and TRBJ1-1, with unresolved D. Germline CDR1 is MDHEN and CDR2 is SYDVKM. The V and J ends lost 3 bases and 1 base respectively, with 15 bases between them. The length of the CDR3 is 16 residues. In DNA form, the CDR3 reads TGTGCCAGCAGTTTTTTGGTAGAGGCGGCGAACACTGAAGCTTTCTTT. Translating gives CASSFLVEAANTEAFF.

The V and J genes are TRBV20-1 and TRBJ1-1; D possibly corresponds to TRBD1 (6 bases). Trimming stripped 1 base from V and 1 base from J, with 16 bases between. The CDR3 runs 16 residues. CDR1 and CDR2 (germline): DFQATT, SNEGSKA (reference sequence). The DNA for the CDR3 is TGCAGTGCTAGAGCCCTGGTCCTAGGGGGGAACACTGAAGCTTTCTTT. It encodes CSARALVLGGNTEAFF.

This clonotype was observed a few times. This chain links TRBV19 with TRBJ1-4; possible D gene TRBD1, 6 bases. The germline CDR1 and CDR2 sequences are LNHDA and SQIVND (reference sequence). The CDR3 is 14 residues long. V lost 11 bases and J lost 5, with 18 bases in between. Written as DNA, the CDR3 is TGTGCCTCGAGGACAGCCGACCTAAATGAAAAACTGTTTTTT. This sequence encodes CASRTADLNEKLFF.

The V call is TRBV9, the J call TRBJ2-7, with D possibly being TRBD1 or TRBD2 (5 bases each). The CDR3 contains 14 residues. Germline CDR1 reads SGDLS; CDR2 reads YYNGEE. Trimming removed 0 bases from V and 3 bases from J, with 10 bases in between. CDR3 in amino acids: CASSVGEGNYEQYF. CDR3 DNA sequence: TGTGCCAGCAGCGTAGGTGAGGGGAACTACGAGCAGTACTTC.

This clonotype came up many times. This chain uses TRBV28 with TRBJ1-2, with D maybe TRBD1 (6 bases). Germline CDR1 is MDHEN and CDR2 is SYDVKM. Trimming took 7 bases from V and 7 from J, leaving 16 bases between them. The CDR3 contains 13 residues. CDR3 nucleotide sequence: TGTGCCAGCAACAAACAGGGACGGGGTGGCTACACCTTC. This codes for CASNKQGRGGYTF.

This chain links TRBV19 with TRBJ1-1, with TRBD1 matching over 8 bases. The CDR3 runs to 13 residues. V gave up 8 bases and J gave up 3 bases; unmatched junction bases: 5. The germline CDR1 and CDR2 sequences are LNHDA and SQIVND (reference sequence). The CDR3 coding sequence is TGTGCCAGTCGCAACAGGGGGGACACTGAAGCTTTCTTT. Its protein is CASRNRGDTEAFF.

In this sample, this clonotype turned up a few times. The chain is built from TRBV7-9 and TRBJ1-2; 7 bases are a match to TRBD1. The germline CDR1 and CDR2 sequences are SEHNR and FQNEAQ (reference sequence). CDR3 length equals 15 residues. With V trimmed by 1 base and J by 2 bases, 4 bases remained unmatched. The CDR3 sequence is CASSLDEGANYGYTF. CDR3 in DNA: TGTGCCAGCAGCTTAGACGAGGGGGCCAACTATGGCTACACCTTC. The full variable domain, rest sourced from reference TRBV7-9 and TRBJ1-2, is DTGVSQNPRHKITKRGQNVTFRCDPISEHNRLYWYRQTLGQGPEFLTYFQNEAQLEKSRLLSDRFSAERPKGSFSTLEIQRTEQGDSAMYLCASSLDEGANYGYTFGSGTRLTVV.

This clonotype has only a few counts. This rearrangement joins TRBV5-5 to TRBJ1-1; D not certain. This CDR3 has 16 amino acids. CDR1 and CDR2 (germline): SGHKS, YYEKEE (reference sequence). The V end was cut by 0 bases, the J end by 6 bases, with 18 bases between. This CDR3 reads CASSLDLIGIKAEAFF. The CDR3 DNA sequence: TGTGCCAGCAGCTTGGATCTTATAGGGATAAAGGCTGAAGCTTTCTTT.

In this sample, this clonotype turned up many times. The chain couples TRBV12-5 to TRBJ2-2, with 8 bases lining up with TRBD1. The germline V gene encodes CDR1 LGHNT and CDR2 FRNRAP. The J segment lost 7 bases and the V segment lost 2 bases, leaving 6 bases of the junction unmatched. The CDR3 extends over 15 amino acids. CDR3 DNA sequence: TGTGCTAGTGGTTTGAGGCAGGGGGCTTTCGGGGAGCTGTTTTTT. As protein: CASGLRQGAFGELFF. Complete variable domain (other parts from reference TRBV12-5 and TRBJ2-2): DARVTQTPRHKVTEMGQEVTMRCQPILGHNTVFWYRQTMMQGLELLAYFRNRAPLDDSGMPKDRFSAEMPDATLATLKIQPSEPRDSAVYFCASGLRQGAFGELFFGEGSRLTVL.

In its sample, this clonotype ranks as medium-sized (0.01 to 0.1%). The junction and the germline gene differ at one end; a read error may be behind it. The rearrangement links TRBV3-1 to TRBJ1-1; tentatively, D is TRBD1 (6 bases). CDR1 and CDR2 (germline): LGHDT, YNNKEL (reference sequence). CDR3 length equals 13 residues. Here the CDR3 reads CASSQGGNTEAFF. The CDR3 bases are TGTGCCAGCAGTCAAGGGGGGAACACTGAAGCTTTCTTT.

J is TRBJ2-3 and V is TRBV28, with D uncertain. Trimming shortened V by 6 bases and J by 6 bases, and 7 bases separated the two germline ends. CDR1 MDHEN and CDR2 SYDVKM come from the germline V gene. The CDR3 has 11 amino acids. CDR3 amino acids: CASRYLDTQYF. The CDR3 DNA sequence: TGTGCCAGCAGGTACCTTGATACGCAGTATTTT.

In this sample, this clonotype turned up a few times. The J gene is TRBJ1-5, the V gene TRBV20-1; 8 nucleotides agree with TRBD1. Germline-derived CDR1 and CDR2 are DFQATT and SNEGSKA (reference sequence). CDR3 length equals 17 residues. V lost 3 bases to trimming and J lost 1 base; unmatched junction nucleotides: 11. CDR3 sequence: CSASLTLDRGSNQPQHF. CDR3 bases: TGCAGTGCTAGCCTTACCCTAGACAGGGGAAGCAATCAGCCCCAGCATTTT.

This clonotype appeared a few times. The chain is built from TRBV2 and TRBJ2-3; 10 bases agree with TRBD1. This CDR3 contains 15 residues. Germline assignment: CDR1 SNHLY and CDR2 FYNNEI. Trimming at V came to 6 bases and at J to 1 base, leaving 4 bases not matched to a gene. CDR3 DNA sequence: TGTGCCAGCAGGACAGGGGGCGGTGGCACAGATACGCAGTATTTT. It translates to CASRTGGGGTDTQYF.

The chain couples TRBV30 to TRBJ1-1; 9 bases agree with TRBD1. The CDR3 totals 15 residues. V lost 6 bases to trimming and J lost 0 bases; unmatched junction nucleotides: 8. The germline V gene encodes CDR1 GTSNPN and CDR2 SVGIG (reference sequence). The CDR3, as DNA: TGTGCCTGCGTAGTCTGGACAGGGGTGAACACTGAAGCTTTCTTT. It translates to CACVVWTGVNTEAFF.

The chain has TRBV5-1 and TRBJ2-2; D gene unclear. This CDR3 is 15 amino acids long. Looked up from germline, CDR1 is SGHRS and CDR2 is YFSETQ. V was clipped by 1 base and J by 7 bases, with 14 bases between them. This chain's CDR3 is CASSLKGPSDGELFF. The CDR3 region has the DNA TGCGCCAGCAGCTTGAAGGGCCCCTCTGACGGGGAGCTGTTTTTT.

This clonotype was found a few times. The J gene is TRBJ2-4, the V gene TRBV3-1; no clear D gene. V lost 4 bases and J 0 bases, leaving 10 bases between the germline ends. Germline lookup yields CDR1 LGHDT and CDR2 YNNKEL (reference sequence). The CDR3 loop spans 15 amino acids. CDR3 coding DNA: TGTGCCAGCAGCCCCGTCAGCCAAGCCAAAAACATTCAGTACTTC. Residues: CASSPVSQAKNIQYF.

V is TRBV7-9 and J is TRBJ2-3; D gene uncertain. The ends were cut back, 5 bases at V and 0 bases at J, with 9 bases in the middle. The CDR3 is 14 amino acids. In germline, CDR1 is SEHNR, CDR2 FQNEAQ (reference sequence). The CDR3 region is CASSPAVSTDTQYF. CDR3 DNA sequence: TGTGCCAGCAGCCCCGCCGTGAGCACAGATACGCAGTATTTT.

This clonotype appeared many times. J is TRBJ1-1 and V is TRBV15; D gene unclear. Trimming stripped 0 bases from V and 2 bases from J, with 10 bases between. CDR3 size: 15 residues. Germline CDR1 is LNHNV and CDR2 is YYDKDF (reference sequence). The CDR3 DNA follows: TGTGCCACCAGCAGAGATCGGCAGGCAAACACTGAAGCTTTCTTT. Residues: CATSRDRQANTEAFF.

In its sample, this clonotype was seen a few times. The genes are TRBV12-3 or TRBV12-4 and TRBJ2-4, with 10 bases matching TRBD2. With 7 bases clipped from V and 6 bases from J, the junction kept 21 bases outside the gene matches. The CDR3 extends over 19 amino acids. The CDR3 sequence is CASTGRGAGGPWTSNIQYF. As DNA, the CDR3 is TGTGCCAGCACCGGCCGAGGAGCGGGAGGGCCGTGGACGTCAAACATTCAGTACTTC.

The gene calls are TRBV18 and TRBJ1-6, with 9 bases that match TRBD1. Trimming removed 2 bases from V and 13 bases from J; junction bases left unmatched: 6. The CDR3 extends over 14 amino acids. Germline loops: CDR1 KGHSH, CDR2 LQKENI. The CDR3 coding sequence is TGTGCCAGCTCACCAAGGACAGGGGACCCTCCCCTCCACTTT. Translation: CASSPRTGDPPLHF.

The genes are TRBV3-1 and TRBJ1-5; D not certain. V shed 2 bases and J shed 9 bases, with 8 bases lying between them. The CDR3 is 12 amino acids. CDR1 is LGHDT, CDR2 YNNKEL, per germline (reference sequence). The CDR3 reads CASSQQGLPQHF. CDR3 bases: TGTGCCAGCAGCCAACAAGGGCTGCCCCAGCATTTT.

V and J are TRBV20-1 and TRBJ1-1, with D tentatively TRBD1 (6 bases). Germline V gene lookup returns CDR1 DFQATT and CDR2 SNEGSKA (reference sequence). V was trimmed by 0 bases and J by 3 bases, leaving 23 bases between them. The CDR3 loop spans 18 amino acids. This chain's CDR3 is CSARDAMGGGRDYTEAFF. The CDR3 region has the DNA TGCAGTGCTAGAGACGCTATGGGGGGGGGGCGTGATTACACTGAAGCTTTCTTT.

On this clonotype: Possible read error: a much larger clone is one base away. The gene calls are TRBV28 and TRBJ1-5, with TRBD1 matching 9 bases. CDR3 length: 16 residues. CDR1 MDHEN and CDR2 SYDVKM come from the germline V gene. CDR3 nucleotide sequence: TGTGCCTGCAGTTTATGGGGACAGGGATCGGGTCAGCCCCAGCATTTT. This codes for CACSLWGQGSGQPQHF.

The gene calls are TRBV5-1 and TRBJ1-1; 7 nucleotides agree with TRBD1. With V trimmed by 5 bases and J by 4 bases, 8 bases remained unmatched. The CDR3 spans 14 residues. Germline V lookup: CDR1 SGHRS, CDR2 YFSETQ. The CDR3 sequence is CASRGSTGLTEAFF. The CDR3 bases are TGCGCCAGCAGGGGTTCGACAGGGCTCACTGAAGCTTTCTTT.

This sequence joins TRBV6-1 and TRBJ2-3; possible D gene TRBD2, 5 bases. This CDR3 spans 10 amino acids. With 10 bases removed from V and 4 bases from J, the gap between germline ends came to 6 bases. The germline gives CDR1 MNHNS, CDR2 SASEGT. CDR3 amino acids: CAILADTQYF. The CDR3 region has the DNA TGTGCCATACTAGCAGATACGCAGTATTTT.

The CDR3 DNA is TGCAGCGTTGAATGGCAGGGATATGGCTACACCTTC. This sequence encodes CSVEWQGYGYTF. The chain employs TRBV29-1 and TRBJ1-2; D may be TRBD1 (5 bases). The CDR3 contains 12 residues. The V gene lost 2 bases and the J gene lost 5 bases, with 9 bases spanning the gap. Germline V gene data show CDR1 as SQVTM and CDR2 as ANQGSEA.

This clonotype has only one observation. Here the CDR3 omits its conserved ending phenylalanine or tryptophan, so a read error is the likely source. The CDR3 bases are TGTGCCAGCAGTTACTCGCAGGGGAAACAAGAGACCCAGTACCTC. Protein: CASSYSQGKQETQYL. This chain links TRBV6-5 with TRBJ2-5; TRBD1 might be the D (6 bases). This CDR3 comprises 15 residues. V lost 0 bases, J lost 2 bases, and 10 bases lay in between. Germline CDR1 is MNHEY and CDR2 is SVGAGI.

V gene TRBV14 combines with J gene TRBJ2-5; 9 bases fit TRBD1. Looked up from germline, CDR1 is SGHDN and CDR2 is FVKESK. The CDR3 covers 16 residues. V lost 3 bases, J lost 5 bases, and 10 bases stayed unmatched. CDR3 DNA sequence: TGTGCCAGCAGCCATCTCGGGACAGGGCGATCCGAGACCCAGTACTTC. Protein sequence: CASSHLGTGRSETQYF.